This TCR beta chain is drawn from a study of blood T cells in healthy people across ages. Study outcomes and limitations: Diversity of TCR beta per million T cells declined in a roughly linear way with age.

In regard to this clonotype: Its specificity is unknown. The junction and the germline gene differ at one end; a read error may be behind it.

Through a sample-barcoded 5' primer and a J-beta primer mix, a second PCR was run for roughly 6 to 12 cycles. TCRdb processed the 5' RACE reads anew with MiXCR; each CDR3 protein has one entry. The profile shows about 670,000 distinct CDR3 sequences, 40% to 65% of them singletons. Germline assignment: CDR1 ENHRY and CDR2 SYGVKD. This CDR3 comprises 15 residues. The donors, all healthy, were Caucasians living in Russia, aged about 6 to 95. This TCR was recovered from an elderly woman in good health. The gene calls are TRBV10-3 and TRBJ1-2; tentative D call: TRBD1 (6 bases). The specimen sequenced was blood. The CDR3 protein is CAVSEGGRENYGYTF. The CDR3 DNA is TGTGCCGTCAGTGAGGGGGGGCGTGAGAACTATGGCTACACCTTC.